This T cell receptor (beta chain) was recovered during a study of blood T cell repertoires in COVID-19. At the level of the study: In each case, the material was cDNA or gDNA derived from T cells, B-cell-depleted T cells, or PBMCs.

As handled by the study authors: The authors estimated nucleated cell counts from reference gene primer amplification. TCRdb's table, derived via immunoSEQ multiplex PCR, lists solely in-frame clones and lacks some. The D gene and trimming were derived from the DNA, and the V and J assignments and clone size from that table. The sample shows 200,000 to 300,000 clones, 84% of them seen only once. This CDR3 region has 12 residues. CDR1 SGHRS and CDR2 YFSETQ come from the germline V gene. Deletions cut 5 bases from V and 4 bases from J, with 10 bases between. The TCR comes from a man in his forties or fifties who had recovered from COVID-19. V is TRBV5-1 and J is TRBJ2-7; the D is unclear. Material: peripheral blood. CDR3 loop: CASSKETYEQYF. Written as DNA, the CDR3 is TGCGCCAGCAGTAAGGAGACGTACGAGCAGTACTTC.